The 23 T cell receptor beta chains reported below all come from one sample, sequenced in a study of blood T cell repertoires in COVID-19. The assay was immunoSEQ multiplex PCR, and TCRdb's table has in-frame clones only and misses some. The data show about 260,000 clones, over 80% seen once. Material for sequencing was peripheral blood. These receptors were obtained from a woman in her sixties or seventies with COVID-19, enrolled during active disease.

The chain carries TRBV10-3 and TRBJ1-1; D perhaps matches TRBD1 (5 bases). This CDR3 is built from 15 residues. The ends were cut back, 4 bases at V and 4 bases at J, with 16 bases in the middle. Germline V lookup: CDR1 ENHRY, CDR2 SYGVKD. The CDR3 spells CAISARGGEGTEAFF. The CDR3 nucleotides read TGTGCCATCAGTGCCCGGGGGGGTGAGGGCACTGAAGCTTTCTTT.

This clone appeared a single time. The chain couples TRBV9 to TRBJ2-1, with 8 bases identical to TRBD2. V gave up 5 bases and J gave up 8 bases; unmatched junction bases: 12. The CDR3 has 15 residues. Germline CDR1 is SGDLS and CDR2 is YYNGEE. CDR3 DNA sequence: TGTGCCAGCAGTCTTAGCGGGGATAGGCTTGATGAGCAGTTCTTC. Residues: CASSLSGDRLDEQFF.

This chain links TRBV5-4 with TRBJ2-7; 15 bases match TRBD2. The CDR3 spans 17 residues. CDR1 is SGHNT, CDR2 YYREEE, per germline (reference sequence). V was pared by 3 bases and J by 7 bases, with 11 bases of the junction left unmatched. Here the CDR3 DNA reads TGTGCCAGCAGCTACATCCACCGGACTAGCGGGAGGGATGAGCAGTACTTC. Residues: CASSYIHRTSGRDEQYF.

J is TRBJ1-4 and V is TRBV6-5; 8 positions agree with TRBD1. J was trimmed by 5 bases and V by 2 bases; bases with no gene match: 7. The CDR3 sequence is 16 residues long. Germline V gene sequence: CDR1 MNHEY, CDR2 SVGAGI. DNA for the CDR3: TGTGCCAGCAGTTACACCCGACAGGGGAGGAATGAAAAACTGTTTTTT. It codes for CASSYTRQGRNEKLFF.

This clone has only a few counts. The chain joins TRBV19 to TRBJ2-1; TRBD2 agrees at 11 bases. The germline V gene encodes CDR1 LNHDA and CDR2 SQIVND (reference sequence). The CDR3 contains 16 residues. V trimming: 7 bases; J trimming: 3 bases; junction bases outside the gene matches: 8. CDR3 DNA sequence: TGTGCCAGTACACGGGCGGGACTAGCGGACTACAATGAGCAGTTCTTC. Amino acid sequence: CASTRAGLADYNEQFF.

Comment on this clone: This sample includes further DNA sequences coding for the same CDR3. The gene calls are TRBV30 and TRBJ1-2; no reliable D call. Germline CDR1 reads GTSNPN; CDR2 reads SVGIG (reference sequence). V was trimmed by 0 bases and J by 1 base, leaving 6 bases between them. The length of the CDR3 is 13 residues. CDR3 in DNA: TGTGCCTGGAGTGTAAGAGTTAACTATGGCTACACCTTC. Translation: CAWSVRVNYGYTF.

The genes are TRBV3-1 (or the pseudogene TRBV3-2) and TRBJ1-2; maybe TRBD1 (5 bases). The V gene's germline CDR1 is LGHDT and CDR2 YNNKEL (reference sequence). V shed 2 bases and J shed 7 bases, with 17 bases lying between them. This CDR3 has 15 amino acids. CDR3 sequence (DNA): TGTGCCAGCAGCCAACCCCTTGTTGGGGGGGGTGGCTACACCTTC. Protein sequence: CASSQPLVGGGGYTF.

The chain combines TRBV5-4 with TRBJ2-7; a weak D match, TRBD1 (6 bases). CDR1 and CDR2 from the germline V gene are SGHNT and YYREEE (reference sequence). The CDR3 spans 14 residues. V gave up 0 bases and J gave up 5 bases, with 12 bases separating them. The CDR3: CASSLEWGRDEQYF. The CDR3, as DNA: TGTGCCAGCAGCTTGGAATGGGGGCGGGACGAGCAGTACTTC.

The chain carries TRBV7-3 and TRBJ2-2; TRBD1 matches at 7 bases. The CDR3 runs to 14 residues. J gave up 7 bases and V 5 bases, and 7 bases lay outside the gene matches. Germline CDR1 SGHTA, CDR2 FQGTGA. CDR3 loop: CASSQTGIGGELFF. Written as DNA, the CDR3 is TGTGCCAGCAGCCAGACAGGGATCGGCGGGGAGCTGTTTTTT.

The J gene is TRBJ2-1, the V gene TRBV2; a possible D gene is TRBD2 (7 bases). The V gene's germline CDR1 is SNHLY and CDR2 FYNNEI. V was pared by 7 bases and J by 3 bases, with 16 bases between. The CDR3 is 15 amino acids. CDR3 loop: CASKKGGDLYNEQFF. The CDR3 region has the DNA TGTGCCAGCAAAAAGGGGGGGGACCTCTACAATGAGCAGTTCTTC.

The chain recombines TRBV24-1 with TRBJ2-2, with 7 nucleotides matching TRBD1. There are 15 residues in the CDR3. Germline CDR1 reads KGHDR; CDR2 reads SFDVKD. The ends lost 2 bases at V and 5 bases at J; junction bases unmatched: 4. CDR3 protein: CATSDYYRGTGELFF. Here the CDR3 DNA reads TGTGCCACCAGTGATTACTACAGGGGAACCGGGGAGCTGTTTTTT.

V is TRBV20-1 and J is TRBJ2-5; D is perhaps TRBD2 (6 bases). CDR1 is DFQATT, CDR2 SNEGSKA, per germline (reference sequence). The CDR3 has 11 residues. The germline V and J ends were trimmed by 6 bases and 7 bases, with 12 bases remaining between them. The CDR3 loop is CSATRIATQYF. The CDR3 DNA is TGCAGTGCGACTAGGATTGCGACCCAGTACTTC.

The chain uses TRBV18 and TRBJ1-2; D not resolved. Germline V CDR1 and CDR2: KGHSH, LQKENI. The V end lost 4 bases, the J end lost 8 bases, and 8 bases lay between the germline ends. The CDR3 sequence is 11 residues long. The CDR3 DNA reads as TGTGCCAGCTCACGGGAGGGAGGCTACACCTTC. This codes for CASSREGGYTF.

CDR3 bases: TGTGCCTGGAGCAGCCGGACAGGGGGCGCCGACATTCAGTACTTC. Amino acids: CAWSSRTGGADIQYF. This chain connects TRBV30 to TRBJ2-4; 11 bases match TRBD1. CDR3 length equals 15 residues. Trimming at V came to 3 bases and at J to 8 bases, leaving 9 bases not matched to a gene. Germline values: CDR1 GTSNPN, CDR2 SVGIG (reference sequence).

This sequence joins TRBV20-1 and TRBJ1-1; 9 bases line up with TRBD1. Trimming cost V 3 bases and J 3 bases; bases outside gene matches: 8. Germline V CDR1 and CDR2: DFQATT, SNEGSKA (reference sequence). The CDR3 length is 15 residues. The CDR3 DNA follows: TGCAGTGCTAGTGTACAGGGGGCGAGGCACACTGAAGCTTTCTTT. It yields the protein CSASVQGARHTEAFF.

The chain has TRBV19 and TRBJ2-1; TRBD2 matches at 12 bases. The length of the CDR3 is 15 residues. Germline V lookup: CDR1 LNHDA, CDR2 SQIVND (reference sequence). V shed 5 bases and J 9 bases; nucleotides not matched to a gene: 8. CDR3 DNA: TGTGCCAGTAGTCCTCTGACTAGCGGGAGTACTGAGCAGTTCTTC. This encodes CASSPLTSGSTEQFF.

The rearrangement uses TRBV6-2 or TRBV6-3 and TRBJ2-7; D not resolved. The V gene lost 1 base and the J gene lost 2 bases, with 9 bases spanning the gap. The CDR3 sequence is 14 residues long. Looked up from germline, CDR1 is MNHEY and CDR2 is SVGEGT. The CDR3 coding sequence is TGTGCCAGCAGTTACTTCCTGAGTACCTACGAGCAGTACTTC. Protein product: CASSYFLSTYEQYF.

In regard to this clone: Other DNA variants within this sample encode the same CDR3. The chain joins TRBV5-1 to TRBJ2-1; TRBD2 matches at 7 bases. The CDR3 has 16 amino acids. The germline gives CDR1 SGHRS, CDR2 YFSETQ. J was trimmed by 1 base and V by 0 bases; bases with no gene match: 4. CDR3 in amino acids: CASSLAGGSSYNEQFF. CDR3 in DNA: TGCGCCAGCAGCTTGGCGGGCGGGAGTTCCTACAATGAGCAGTTCTTC.

The rearrangement uses TRBV12-3 or TRBV12-4 and TRBJ2-3, with unresolved D. The V end was cut by 7 bases, the J end by 2 bases, with 4 bases between. This CDR3 comprises 11 residues. This CDR3 is CASTHTDTQYF. The CDR3 DNA follows: TGTGCCAGCACCCACACAGATACGCAGTATTTT.

This sequence joins TRBV5-6 and TRBJ2-2; 10 bases fit TRBD1. The germline gives CDR1 SGHDT, CDR2 YYEEEE. The junction had 9 bases not matched to a gene; V was cut back by 4 bases and J by 6 bases. The length of the CDR3 is 16 residues. The CDR3 sequence is CASSLGQGIVAGELFF. DNA for the CDR3: TGTGCCAGCAGCCTGGGACAGGGGATTGTCGCCGGGGAGCTGTTTTTT.

Remarks on this clone: At one end the junction does not follow the germline gene, possibly because of a read error. The chain carries TRBV3-1 (or the pseudogene TRBV3-2) and TRBJ2-5; possible D gene TRBD1, 5 bases. Germline V gene sequence: CDR1 LGHDT, CDR2 YNNKEL (reference sequence). This CDR3 is built from 14 residues. CDR3 in DNA: TGTGCCAGCAGCCAAGATTATGCAGGGCCCGATCGTGACTTC. Encoded protein: CASSQDYAGPDRDF.

V gene TRBV2 combines with J gene TRBJ2-7, with 9 bases that match TRBD1. The germline V gene has CDR1 SNHLY and CDR2 FYNNEI. The CDR3 consists of 13 residues. After removal of 4 bases from V and 6 bases from J, the junction contained 4 bases not matched to a gene. CDR3 nucleotides: TGTGCCAGCAGTGGAGACAGGGGGATCGAGCAGTACTTC. Protein: CASSGDRGIEQYF. Full variable domain (outside the CDR3, taken from reference TRBV2 and TRBJ2-7): EPEVTQTPSHQVTQMGQEVILRCVPISNHLYFYWYRQILGQKVEFLVSFYNNEISEKSEIFDDQFSVERPDGSNFTLKIRSTKLEDSAMYFCASSGDRGIEQYFGPGTRLTVT.

The chain is built from TRBV19 and TRBJ1-2; D is perhaps TRBD1 (5 bases). Germline V CDR1 and CDR2: LNHDA, SQIVND (reference sequence). V was trimmed by 3 bases and J by 5 bases, leaving 16 bases between them. The CDR3 length is 15 residues. In nucleotides, the CDR3 is TGTGCCAGTAGTATTCCTGCCGGGGGTACTTATGGCTACACCTTC. It is translated as CASSIPAGGTYGYTF. Using reference TRBV19 and TRBJ1-2 for the parts outside the CDR3, the full variable domain is DGGITQSPKYLFRKEGQNVTLSCEQNLNHDAMYWYRQDPGQGLRLIYYSQIVNDFQKGDIAEGYSVSREKKESFPLTVTSAQKNPTAFYLCASSIPAGGTYGYTFGSGTRLTVV.